Detailed here is one T cell receptor (beta chain). Methods described previously were used for bulk TCR libraries, and listed TCR primers were applied. TCRdb itself ran the PCR reads through MiXCR, one entry per CDR3 protein. The table shows approximately 550,000 distinct CDR3 sequences, with about a fifth occurring only once. These data are taken from a study of molecular identifiers for immune sequencing clone quantification. The CDR3 loop spans 15 amino acids. From germline, CDR1 is LNHDA and CDR2 SQIVND (reference sequence). V was pared by 7 bases and J by 6 bases, with 19 bases between. The TCR comes from a human donor in good health. Some libraries in this study had Jurkat cell RNA spiked in. The V gene is TRBV19, the J gene TRBJ2-1; no definite D call. The sample comprised naive CD8+ T cells from blood, with Jurkat cell RNA spiked in. The subset denotes: FACS-sorted CD8+CD4-CCR7+CD45RA+ naive T cells. The CDR3 DNA sequence: TGTGCCAGTAACTTATTCGGGTCTCCCGGCAATGAGCAGTTCTTC. Translated: CASNLFGSPGNEQFF.